This entry describes one T cell receptor (beta chain). Its antigen is not known. For nine to ten days, approximately 10^5 sorted CD4+ cells grew with T cell-depleted PBMCs and CEF. The data belong to a study of CD4 T cells in relation to SARS-CoV-2 and coronaviruses. Study overall: ViraFEST: roughly 10-day antigen culture of PBMCs, then TCR beta CDR3 sequencing.

The CDR3 has 17 residues. Germline CDR1 SGHAT, CDR2 FQNNGV. V lost 1 base, J lost 0 bases, and 4 bases stayed unmatched. Sequenced by immunoSEQ multiplex PCR; TCRdb stores in-frame clones only, minus some. This table has roughly 38,000 clones, approximately 80% appearing once. The TCR originated in an adult with COVID-19. This sequence joins TRBV11-2 and TRBJ2-1; TRBD2 matches at 9 bases. Material: naive CD4+ T cells from PBMCs, cultured in vitro. Subset indicated: naive CD4+ T cells isolated by negative enrichment. The CDR3 sequence is CASSLGTSESSYNEQFF. The DNA of the CDR3 is TGTGCCAGCAGCTTAGGGACTAGCGAGAGCTCCTACAATGAGCAGTTCTTC.